A single sample gave rise to the 18 T cell receptor beta chains below, sequenced in a study of long-term antiretroviral therapy in people with HIV. The libraries were made with immunoSEQ v3.0 at survey level. The table came from immunoSEQ multiplex PCR; TCRdb's copy has only in-frame clones and leaves some out. In the table there are roughly 27,000 clones, 85% of which are singletons. The sample in question was unsorted PBMCs, obtained 2.3 years after starting antiretroviral therapy. Receptor source: a man in his forties with HIV.

The chain recombines TRBV6-5 with TRBJ1-1; 7 bases agree with TRBD1. The CDR3 length is 15 residues. Trimming cost V 0 bases and J 5 bases; bases outside gene matches: 6. Looked up from germline, CDR1 is MNHEY and CDR2 is SVGAGI. In DNA, the CDR3 is TGTGCCAGCAGTTACTCGCGACAGGGACAGACTGAAGCTTTCTTT. It codes for CASSYSRQGQTEAFF.

The chain couples TRBV18 to TRBJ2-1; D is uncertain. CDR3 length: 10 amino acids. The germline gives CDR1 KGHSH, CDR2 LQKENI. Deletions cut 6 bases from V and 10 bases from J, with 7 bases between. CDR3 residues: CASSREEQFF. In DNA, the CDR3 is TGTGCCAGCTCCCGAGAAGAGCAGTTCTTC.

Comments on this clone: Sequence at one end of the junction differs from germline and may be a read error. V and J are TRBV29-1 and TRBJ2-5, with D unclear. The CDR3 covers 10 residues. Germline values: CDR1 SQVTM, CDR2 ANQGSEA. CDR3 sequence (DNA): TGCAGCGTGTTAGCCCCATCCCCAGACTTC. It is translated as CSVLAPSPDF.

This clone has a handful of counts. The chain links TRBV4-2 to TRBJ2-2; tentatively, D is TRBD1 (6 bases). The CDR3 extends over 16 amino acids. Trimming took off 3 bases at V and 3 bases at J, with 14 bases between the two ends. Germline CDR1 is LGHNA and CDR2 is YNFKEQ. CDR3: CASSHDPGQDTGELFF. CDR3 bases: TGTGCCAGCAGCCATGATCCGGGACAAGACACCGGGGAGCTGTTTTTT.

The chain is built from TRBV19 and TRBJ2-1; 9 nucleotides align to TRBD1. CDR3 length: 14 residues. J was trimmed by 8 bases and V by 7 bases; bases with no gene match: 9. Per the germline V gene, CDR1 is LNHDA and CDR2 is SQIVND (reference sequence). The CDR3 loop reads CASNGDREFDEQFF. The CDR3 DNA reads TGTGCCAGTAACGGGGACAGGGAATTTGATGAGCAGTTCTTC.

The chain combines TRBV9 with TRBJ1-2; D is uncertain. V dropped 0 bases and J dropped 3 bases, with 15 bases sitting between them. CDR1 SGDLS and CDR2 YYNGEE come from the germline V gene. This CDR3 has 16 amino acids. CDR3 sequence reads: CASSVGAADFDYGYTF. In DNA form, the CDR3 reads TGTGCCAGCAGCGTAGGGGCGGCCGATTTCGACTATGGCTACACCTTC.

This clone occurred a few times. The V gene is TRBV5-1, the J gene TRBJ1-3; the D gene is possibly TRBD1 (5 bases). V lost 4 bases and J 1 base, leaving 9 bases between the germline ends. The CDR3 is 14 amino acids. Germline CDR1 and CDR2: SGHRS and YFSETQ. The CDR3 nucleotides read TGCGCCAGCAGCCCGCAGGGTTCTGGAAACACCATATATTTT. This gives the protein CASSPQGSGNTIYF.

The chain combines TRBV4-2 with TRBJ1-5, with 8 bases identical to TRBD1. V gave up 0 bases and J gave up 6 bases; unmatched junction bases: 16. The CDR3 is 19 amino acids. Per the germline V gene, CDR1 is LGHNA and CDR2 is YNFKEQ. DNA of the CDR3: TGTGCCAGCAGCCAAGATAATGTAGAGGACTGGACAGGGCGTCAGCCCCAGCATTTT. The encoded protein is CASSQDNVEDWTGRQPQHF.

The V gene is TRBV4-2, the J gene TRBJ2-1; D unclear. The germline gives CDR1 LGHNA, CDR2 YNFKEQ. V was clipped by 0 bases and J by 9 bases, with 9 bases between them. This CDR3 is 13 amino acids long. In DNA, the CDR3 is TGTGCCAGCAGCCAAGATATCGAGGCTGAGCAGTTCTTC. This codes for CASSQDIEAEQFF.

The rearrangement uses TRBV7-8 and TRBJ2-7; the match to TRBD2 covers 7 bases. The CDR3 is 14 amino acids. V was clipped by 1 base and J by 6 bases; unmatched bases: 6. CDR1 SGHVS and CDR2 FQNEAQ come from the germline V gene. This CDR3 reads CASSLDAGVGEQYF. The CDR3 DNA reads TGTGCCAGCAGCTTAGACGCGGGAGTAGGCGAGCAGTACTTC.

The rearrangement links TRBV4-1 to TRBJ1-1, with no clear D. The germline gives CDR1 MGHRA, CDR2 YSYEKL. This CDR3 has 17 amino acids. Trimming stripped 4 bases from V and 4 bases from J, with 22 bases between. The DNA of the CDR3 is TGCGCCAGCAGCCGACCGCGCGTGACAAGCGGGAGCACTGAAGCTTTCTTT. Translating gives CASSRPRVTSGSTEAFF.

The gene calls are TRBV11-2 and TRBJ1-2; D is ambiguous. Germline CDR1 and CDR2: SGHAT and FQNNGV. V gave up 0 bases and J gave up 3 bases, with 8 bases separating them. There are 14 residues in the CDR3. CDR3 coding DNA: TGTGCCAGCAGCTTAGATCGTACGGACTATGGCTACACCTTC. This translates into CASSLDRTDYGYTF. Based on the CDR3 plus reference TRBV11-2 and TRBJ1-2, the full variable domain is EAGVAQSPRYKIIEKRQSVAFWCNPISGHATLYWYQQILGQGPKLLIQFQNNGVVDDSQLPKDRFSAERLKGVDSTLKIQPAKLEDSAVYLCASSLDRTDYGYTFGSGTRLTVV.

The rearrangement uses TRBV6-1 and TRBJ2-1; 8 bases map to TRBD1. J lost 4 bases, V lost 4 bases, and 6 bases had no gene match. Germline assignment: CDR1 MNHNS and CDR2 SASEGT. The CDR3 loop spans 15 amino acids. This chain's CDR3 is CASSAGGAGYNEQFF. CDR3 nucleotide sequence: TGTGCCAGCAGTGCAGGGGGCGCAGGGTACAATGAGCAGTTCTTC.

This clone has just one count. The gene calls are TRBV27 and TRBJ2-1; no definite D call. Germline values: CDR1 MNHEY, CDR2 SMNVEV (reference sequence). Trimming removed 5 bases at V and 0 bases at J, with 14 bases between. This CDR3 comprises 16 residues. The CDR3 nucleotides read TGTGCCAGCAGTCCCGTGTTAGGAAGCTCCTACAATGAGCAGTTCTTC. Its protein is CASSPVLGSSYNEQFF.

This clone was recorded only once. The genes are TRBV7-9 and TRBJ2-7; no definite D call. Germline values: CDR1 SEHNR, CDR2 FQNEAQ (reference sequence). V shed 5 bases and J shed 0 bases, with 17 bases lying between them. The CDR3 covers 16 residues. CDR3 residues: CASSRTQGLSSYEQYF. The DNA of the CDR3 is TGTGCCAGCAGCCGAACCCAAGGTCTGAGCTCCTACGAGCAGTACTTC.

The genes are TRBV4-2 and TRBJ2-7; possibly TRBD1 or TRBD2 for D (5 bases each). The ends were cut back, 4 bases at V and 2 bases at J, with 12 bases in the middle. Germline V lookup: CDR1 LGHNA, CDR2 YNFKEQ. CDR3 length: 14 residues. The CDR3 nucleotides read TGTGCCAGCAGCCCCGGGACCGCAACCTACGAGCAGTACTTC. It yields the protein CASSPGTATYEQYF.

The CDR3 sequence is CASRHQTRNTEAFF. DNA for the CDR3: TGCGCCAGCAGGCACCAGACTCGGAACACTGAAGCTTTCTTT. The V and J genes are TRBV5-1 and TRBJ1-1; D is undetermined. CDR3 length: 14 residues. The V gene lost 5 bases and the J gene lost 1 base, with 12 bases spanning the gap. Germline V CDR1 and CDR2: SGHRS, YFSETQ. The complete variable domain, with remaining parts taken from reference TRBV5-1 and TRBJ1-1, reads KAGVTQTPRYLIKTRGQQVTLSCSPISGHRSVSWYQQTPGQGLQFLFEYFSETQRNKGNFPGRFSGRQFSNSRSEMNVSTLELGDSALYLCASRHQTRNTEAFFGQGTRLTVV.

The DNA for the CDR3 is TGTGCCACCAGCAGTGACGGGGCTAATTCACCCCTCCACTTT. Amino acid sequence: CATSSDGANSPLHF. The rearrangement uses TRBV15 and TRBJ1-6, with a tentative D call TRBD1 (5 bases). The CDR3 loop spans 14 amino acids. Trimming removed 3 bases from V and 6 bases from J, with 9 bases in between. Germline V CDR1 and CDR2: LNHNV, YYDKDF (reference sequence).